The clone carrying this T cell receptor beta chain was picked up one time. From germline, CDR1 is SGHRS and CDR2 YFSETQ. J was trimmed by 0 bases and V by 0 bases; bases with no gene match: 4. The CDR3 sequence is 16 residues long. The data derive from a study of blood T cell repertoires in COVID-19. In the study overall: Italy, Spain and the United States were the sources of the convalescent and acute COVID-19 samples. In each case, the material was cDNA or gDNA derived from T cells, B-cell-depleted T cells, or PBMCs.

Original processing notes: Estimated nucleated cell counts came from reference gene primer amplification. Measured with immunoSEQ multiplex PCR; TCRdb has only the in-frame clones, and not every one. D and trimming come from the DNA, and the V and J calls and clone size come from that table. The table shows about 200,000 clones, with approximately 81% occurring only once. The chain combines TRBV5-1 with TRBJ2-7, with TRBD2 identical over 9 bases. Sequenced input: peripheral blood. This clonotype was sampled from a woman aged 80 or over with acute or convalescent COVID-19. The chain's CDR3 is CASSLELAGLSYEQYF. CDR3 in DNA: TGCGCCAGCAGCTTGGAACTAGCGGGTCTCTCCTACGAGCAGTACTTC. The variable domain in full, with the rest retrieved from reference TRBV5-1 and TRBJ2-7, is KAGVTQTPRYLIKTRGQQVTLSCSPISGHRSVSWYQQTPGQGLQFLFEYFSETQRNKGNFPGRFSGRQFSNSRSEMNVSTLELGDSALYLCASSLELAGLSYEQYFGPGTRLTVT.